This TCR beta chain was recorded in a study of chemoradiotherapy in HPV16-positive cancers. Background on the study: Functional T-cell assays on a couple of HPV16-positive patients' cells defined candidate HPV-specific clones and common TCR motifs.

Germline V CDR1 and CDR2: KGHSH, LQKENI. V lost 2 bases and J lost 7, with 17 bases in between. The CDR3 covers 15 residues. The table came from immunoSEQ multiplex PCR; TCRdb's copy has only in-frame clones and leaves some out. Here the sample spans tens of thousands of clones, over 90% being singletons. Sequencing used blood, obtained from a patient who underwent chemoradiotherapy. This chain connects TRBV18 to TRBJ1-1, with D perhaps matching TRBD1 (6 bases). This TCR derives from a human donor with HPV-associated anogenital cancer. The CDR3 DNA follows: TGTGCCAGCTCACCAATCGTCGCGGACAGCAATGAAGCTTTCTTT. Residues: CASSPIVADSNEAFF.